One and the same sample provided the 2 T cell receptor beta chains below, sequenced in a study of blood T cell repertoires in COVID-19. Sequencing was performed with immunoSEQ multiplex PCR; in TCRdb, only in-frame clones are kept and a portion is missing. The sample records roughly 170,000 clones, less than 90% being singletons. What was sequenced was PBMCs or T cells enriched from blood (not recorded which). The source is a woman aged 45-60 years who had recovered from COVID-19.

The chain employs TRBV27 and TRBJ2-1, with TRBD1 matching 7 bases. Per germline, CDR1 MNHEY and CDR2 SMNVEV (reference sequence). The trim removed 2 bases at V and 7 bases at J, leaving 8 bases unmatched. This CDR3 is 15 amino acids long. The CDR3 nucleotides are TGTGCCAGCAGTTTAGAGGGGGCCCTCTCTAATGAGCAGTTCTTC. It is translated as CASSLEGALSNEQFF.

This clone has more than one count but fewer than ten. The J gene is TRBJ1-2, the V gene TRBV12-3 or TRBV12-4; 7 nucleotides align to TRBD1. Germline trimming cut 3 bases from V and 8 bases from J; bases unmatched to any gene: 6. CDR3 length: 13 residues. The CDR3 loop reads CASSLGRGYGYTF. In nucleotides, the CDR3 is TGTGCCAGCAGTTTGGGCAGGGGGTACGGCTACACCTTC.